Listed here are 15 T cell receptor beta chains from one sample, sequenced in a study of control samples from healthy donors and cancer patients. Libraries were prepared by immunoSEQ multiplex PCR; TCRdb keeps only in-frame clonotypes and omits some of them. The sample consists of 130,000 or so clones, 89% of them appearing once. What was sequenced was blood. Receptor source: a man aged 45 to 65 in good health.

The V call is TRBV5-1, the J call TRBJ1-1, with 10 bases aligning to TRBD1. CDR3 length: 12 amino acids. Per the germline V gene, CDR1 is SGHRS and CDR2 is YFSETQ. V gave up 5 bases and J gave up 10 bases; unmatched junction bases: 5. The CDR3 DNA reads TGCGCCAGCAGGGAAGGACAGGGGGGAGCTTTCTTT. This translates into CASREGQGGAFF.

V usage is TRBV3-1 (or the pseudogene TRBV3-2) and J usage is TRBJ2-1, with D perhaps TRBD1 (5 bases). Trimming left V 0 bases short and J 15 bases short, with 12 bases between. Germline-derived CDR1 and CDR2 are LGHDT and YNNKEL (reference sequence). The CDR3 loop spans 12 amino acids. The CDR3 loop reads CASSQDTGTRFF. The CDR3 DNA is TGTGCCAGCAGCCAAGATACAGGTACGCGGTTCTTC.

The CDR3 DNA reads as TGTGCCAGCAGTCGTGCAACCTCAACTAATGAAAAACTGTTTTTT. Translated: CASSRATSTNEKLFF. The chain links TRBV25-1 to TRBJ1-4; D gene unclear. V gave up 5 bases and J gave up 0 bases, with 10 bases separating them. There are 15 residues in the CDR3. Germline loops: CDR1 MGHDK, CDR2 SYGVNS. The variable domain in full, with the rest retrieved from reference TRBV25-1 and TRBJ1-4, is EADIYQTPRYLVIGTGKKITLECSQTMGHDKMYWYQQDPGMELHLIHYSYGVNSTEKGDLSSESTVSRIRTEHFPLTLESARPSHTSQYLCASSRATSTNEKLFFGSGTQLSVL.

This chain links TRBV12-3 or TRBV12-4 with TRBJ1-2; no definite D call. The CDR3 contains 13 residues. Trimming removed 1 base at V and 8 bases at J, with 11 bases between. CDR3 amino acids: CASSLGSFEGYTF. CDR3 nucleotide sequence: TGTGCCAGCAGTTTAGGATCCTTTGAGGGCTACACCTTC.

This sequence joins TRBV27 and TRBJ1-5; 8 nucleotides agree with TRBD1. The V and J ends lost 4 bases and 7 bases, in that order; junction bases with no gene match: 3. Germline V gene sequence: CDR1 MNHEY, CDR2 SMNVEV (reference sequence). This CDR3 comprises 13 residues. In DNA, the CDR3 is TGTGCCAGCAGTTACAGGGGGGTACAGCCCCAGCATTTT. Its protein is CASSYRGVQPQHF.

This sequence joins TRBV2 and TRBJ2-3; D is undetermined. CDR3 size: 14 residues. V lost 4 bases and J lost 5, with 13 bases in between. The germline V gene encodes CDR1 SNHLY and CDR2 FYNNEI. DNA of the CDR3: TGTGCCAGCAGTGGAGGTCTAGGTGTAGATACGCAGTATTTT. As protein: CASSGGLGVDTQYF. Drawing the rest from reference TRBV2 and TRBJ2-3, the complete variable domain is EPEVTQTPSHQVTQMGQEVILRCVPISNHLYFYWYRQILGQKVEFLVSFYNNEISEKSEIFDDQFSVERPDGSNFTLKIRSTKLEDSAMYFCASSGGLGVDTQYFGPGTRLTVL.

The genes are TRBV18 and TRBJ2-6; 7 bases are shared with TRBD1. Germline V gene lookup returns CDR1 KGHSH and CDR2 LQKENI. The CDR3 consists of 17 residues. V gave up 3 bases and J gave up 0 bases; unmatched junction bases: 5. CDR3 loop: CASSPGQLVSGANVLTF. The CDR3 DNA sequence: TGTGCCAGCTCACCGGGACAGTTAGTCTCTGGGGCCAACGTCCTGACTTTC. The entire variable domain, with the rest obtained from reference TRBV18 and TRBJ2-6, is as follows: NAGVMQNPRHLVRRRGQEARLRCSPMKGHSHVYWYRQLPEEGLKFMVYLQKENIIDESGMPKERFSAEFPKEGPSILRIQQVVRGDSAAYFCASSPGQLVSGANVLTFGAGSRLTVL.

This clone was detected only once. The chain combines TRBV7-8 with TRBJ2-3; D is possibly TRBD1 or TRBD2 (5 bases each). This CDR3 comprises 15 residues. Germline-derived CDR1 and CDR2 are SGHVS and FQNEAQ. V was cut by 5 bases and J by 0 bases, with 12 bases left in between. Here the CDR3 reads CASSARGVSTDTQYF. DNA of the CDR3: TGTGCCAGCAGCGCAAGGGGAGTTAGCACAGATACGCAGTATTTT. Variable domain in full (rest from reference TRBV7-8 and TRBJ2-3): GAGVSQSPRYKVAKRGQDVALRCDPISGHVSLFWYQQALGQGPEFLTYFQNEAQLDKSGLPSDRFFAERPEGSVSTLKIQRTQQEDSAVYLCASSARGVSTDTQYFGPGTRLTVL.

The chain carries TRBV11-2 and TRBJ2-1; D is perhaps TRBD1 (5 bases). The germline gives CDR1 SGHAT, CDR2 FQNNGV. The CDR3 spans 15 residues. V dropped 3 bases and J dropped 3 bases, with 12 bases sitting between them. CDR3: CASSFQGGIYNEQFF. The CDR3 coding sequence is TGTGCCAGCAGCTTTCAGGGCGGAATCTACAATGAGCAGTTCTTC. The full variable domain, with the rest looked up from reference TRBV11-2 and TRBJ2-1, is EAGVAQSPRYKIIEKRQSVAFWCNPISGHATLYWYQQILGQGPKLLIQFQNNGVVDDSQLPKDRFSAERLKGVDSTLKIQPAKLEDSAVYLCASSFQGGIYNEQFFGPGTRLTVL.

The CDR3 DNA is TGTGCCAGCAGTTACTCCCCGGGCCGTTCCTACAATGAGCAGTTCTTC. The encoded protein is CASSYSPGRSYNEQFF. The rearrangement links TRBV6-5 to TRBJ2-1; D gene uncertain. There are 16 residues in the CDR3. Germline CDR1 MNHEY, CDR2 SVGAGI. The V end was cut by 0 bases, the J end by 1 base, with 10 bases between.

This clone showed up just a few times. V is TRBV4-2 and J is TRBJ1-3; TRBD1 might be the D (5 bases). CDR1 is LGHNA, CDR2 YNFKEQ, per germline. V lost 3 bases to trimming and J lost 7 bases, with 10 bases between them. CDR3 length: 13 amino acids. As DNA, the CDR3 is TGTGCCAGCAGCCATGGCAGGGCGAACACCATATATTTT. It yields the protein CASSHGRANTIYF.

V gene TRBV11-2 combines with J gene TRBJ2-3; D gene ambiguous. Germline assignment: CDR1 SGHAT and CDR2 FQNNGV. The CDR3 is made up of 15 amino acids. Trimming took 0 bases from V and 1 from J, leaving 8 bases between them. The chain's CDR3 is CASSLDPAGTDTQYF. The CDR3 DNA is TGTGCCAGCAGCTTAGATCCTGCGGGCACAGATACGCAGTATTTT.

The chain recombines TRBV27 with TRBJ1-2; unclear D gene. The V gene's germline CDR1 is MNHEY and CDR2 SMNVEV (reference sequence). The CDR3 covers 15 residues. Trimming took 0 bases from V and 0 from J, leaving 8 bases between them. The CDR3 region is CASSLSGETNYGYTF. The CDR3 bases are TGTGCCAGCAGTTTATCTGGGGAAACTAACTATGGCTACACCTTC.

The chain couples TRBV9 to TRBJ2-7, with 10 bases lining up with TRBD1. This CDR3 region has 14 residues. Germline loops: CDR1 SGDLS, CDR2 YYNGEE. The ends lost 2 bases at V and 4 bases at J; junction bases unmatched: 3. The CDR3 is CASSVGTGEYEQYF. The CDR3 nucleotides are TGTGCCAGCAGCGTGGGGACAGGGGAATACGAGCAGTACTTC.

The J gene is TRBJ1-1, the V gene TRBV5-1; weak D call: TRBD1 (5 bases). CDR1 is SGHRS and CDR2 is YFSETQ in the germline V gene. The V end lost 1 base, the J end lost 5 bases, and 21 bases lay between the germline ends. This CDR3 has 17 residues. The CDR3 DNA follows: TGCGCCAGCAGCTTGACCAACCAGTTCAGGGTACGAACTGAAGCTTTCTTT. It yields the protein CASSLTNQFRVRTEAFF.